The rows below give T cell receptor beta chains drawn from one sample of a study of blood T cell repertoires in COVID-19. The table came from immunoSEQ multiplex PCR; TCRdb's copy has only in-frame clones and leaves some out. Of over 85,000 clones in the sample, around nine tenths are singletons; the top ten hold 1.9%. The source material was peripheral blood. The receptor source for this set is a woman in her fifties or sixties with COVID-19, enrolled during active disease. Each CDR3 is given with its conserved first and last residue. D genes are given only for firm matches. Some rows mark clone size as missing; the rest say once, few, many or name a class of expanded clone.

>TRBJ1-3|.|TRBV19|.
TGTGCCAGTAGGCCTAGGAAGAGCTCTGGAAACACCATATATTTT
CASRPRKSSGNTIYF
>TRBJ2-1|TRBD2|TRBV7-3|.
TGTGCCAGCAGCTTTGGGCTAGCGGGGTCAGATGAGCAGTTCTTC
CASSFGLAGSDEQFF
>TRBJ1-4|TRBD1|TRBV18|.
TGTGCCAGCTCCCGGGACAGGATGGTGGCTAATGAAAAACTGTTTTTT
CASSRDRMVANEKLFF
>TRBJ2-7|TRBD2|TRBV11-2|.
TGTGCCAGCAGGTCTAGCGGGGGCACCTACTACGAGCAGTACTTC
CASRSSGGTYYEQYF
>TRBJ1-5|.|TRBV7-2|.
TGTGCCAGCAGCTTAAACACCAATAGCAATCAGCCCCAGCATTTT
CASSLNTNSNQPQHF
>TRBJ1-1|TRBD1|TRBV5-1|.
TGCGCCAGCAGCTTGAGTTTCCGGGGACAGGGGGCATACAAGAACACTGAAGCTTTCTTT
CASSLSFRGQGAYKNTEAFF
>TRBJ1-2|.|TRBV10-3|.
TGTGCCATCAGTGAGGCCGGGGATGGCTACACCTTC
CAISEAGDGYTF
>TRBJ1-2|.|TRBV24-1|.
TGTGCCACCAGTGATTATGGCGGGAACTATGGCTACACCTTC
CATSDYGGNYGYTF
>TRBJ1-1|.|TRBV7-8|.
TGTGCCAGCAGCTTAGTTTCACAGGTCGCTGAAGCTTTCTTT
CASSLVSQVAEAFF
>TRBJ2-2|.|TRBV24-1|.
TGTGCCACCAGTGATATGGGGGCTACCGGGGAGCTGTTTTTT
CATSDMGATGELFF
>TRBJ1-1|.|TRBV29-1|.
TGCAGCGTTGACAGATTGAACACTGAAGCTTTCTTT
CSVDRLNTEAFF
>TRBJ1-1|.|TRBV27|.
TGTGCCAGCAGTCCCCCGGGAGTGATGAACACTGAAGCTTTCTTT
CASSPPGVMNTEAFF
>TRBJ1-1|.|TRBV19|.
TGTGCCAGTAGTTACGGGGGGACGGCTGAAGCTTTCTTT
CASSYGGTAEAFF
>TRBJ1-2|.|TRBV18|.
TGTGCCAGCTCACCTGAGGGCCTCTATGGCTACACCTTC
CASSPEGLYGYTF
>TRBJ2-5|.|TRBV7-2|.
TGTGCCAGCAGCGTAGGACAGCTCCAAGAGACCCAGTACTTC
CASSVGQLQETQYF
>TRBJ2-3|.|TRBV10-3|.
TGTGCCATCAGTGCCGGCACAGATACGCAGTATTTT
CAISAGTDTQYF
>TRBJ2-4|TRBD2|TRBV24-1|.
TGTGCCACCAGCGAAGGGCCTAGCGGGGGAGTTTACTTC
CATSEGPSGGVYF
>TRBJ1-4|.|TRBV2|.
TGTGCCAGCAGTGGAATCGGGCAGGGGAGGGCCATAGATGAAAAACTGTTTTTT
CASSGIGQGRAIDEKLFF
>TRBJ2-1|TRBD2|TRBV25-1|.
TGTGCCAGCAGTGGGGGAGGGATTTCCTACAATGAGCAGTTCTTC
CASSGGGISYNEQFF
>TRBJ1-2|TRBD1|TRBV2|.
TGTGCCAGCAGTGGGACAGGGATGTATGGCTACACCTTC
CASSGTGMYGYTF
>TRBJ2-3|.|TRBV6-5|.
TGTGCCAGCATTCAGGAAAGCACAGATACGCAGTATTTT
CASIQESTDTQYF
>TRBJ1-2|.|TRBV1|.
TGCACCAGCAGCCAAGAACTGGACAGGACGGACTATGGCTACACCTTC
CTSSQELDRTDYGYTF
>TRBJ1-2|TRBD1|TRBV5-1|.
TGCGCCAGCAGCTCCACAGGGGGCGGCCTATATGGCTACACCTTC
CASSSTGGGLYGYTF
>TRBJ2-1|TRBD2|TRBV6-2/TRBV6-3|.
TGTGCCAGCAGTTACGCGGGACTAGCGGGGGGTGAGCAGTTCTTC
CASSYAGLAGGEQFF
>TRBJ1-1|TRBD1|TRBV6-5|.
TGTGCCAGCAGTTACTACGGACAGGGAGGTTCTGAAGCTTTCTTT
CASSYYGQGGSEAFF
>TRBJ2-2|TRBD1|TRBV24-1|once
TGTGCCACCAGTGTCCTCCCCTGGACAGGGACGGGCGGGGAGCTGTTTTTT
CATSVLPWTGTGGELFF
>TRBJ1-1|.|TRBV30|.
TGTGCCTGGAGTGTAAGCGGATCCACAAGGAGGGAAGCTTTCTTT
CAWSVSGSTRREAFF
>TRBJ2-2|TRBD1|TRBV28|.
TGTGCCAGCAGACTTGGGACAGGGCCTGCCGGGGAGCTGTTTTTT
CASRLGTGPAGELFF
>TRBJ2-3|TRBD1|TRBV6-5|.
TGTGCCAGCAGGAGAAGGGGACAGACGACAGATACGCAGTATTTT
CASRRRGQTTDTQYF
>TRBJ2-7|TRBD2|TRBV24-1|.
TGTGCCACCAGTGACAACTCCGGGACTAGTTTCTACGAGCAGTACTTC
CATSDNSGTSFYEQYF
>TRBJ2-1|TRBD2|TRBV7-9|.
TGTGCCAGCAGCCTAGATGCTAGCGGGGGAACCTACAATGAGCAGTTCTTC
CASSLDASGGTYNEQFF
>TRBJ1-5|TRBD1|TRBV19|.
TGTGCCAGTAGTCGGGGACAGGGGGGAGAGCAGCCCCAGCATTTT
CASSRGQGGEQPQHF
>TRBJ1-1|TRBD1|TRBV19|.
TGTGCCAGTAGTCCCGGGACAGCCCACACTGAAGCTTTCTTT
CASSPGTAHTEAFF
>TRBJ1-2|.|TRBV14|.
TGTGCCAGCAGCCACGGGGACTATGGCTACACCTTC
CASSHGDYGYTF
>TRBJ1-4|TRBD1|TRBV7-2|.
TGTGCCAGCAGCTTAGGATCGGGACAGGGTGAAAAACTGTTTTTT
CASSLGSGQGEKLFF
>TRBJ2-1|.|TRBV4-3|.
TGCGCCAGCAGCCAAGACCAGGCACCCACCCAGGGCTCCTACAATGAGCAGTTCTTC
CASSQDQAPTQGSYNEQFF
>TRBJ2-4|TRBD2|TRBV28|.
TGTGCCAGCACTAGCGGGGGGGCAAGCGGCATTCAGTACTTC
CASTSGGASGIQYF
>TRBJ1-1|.|TRBV19|.
TGTGCCAGTAGTGGGGGGACTGAAGCTTTCTTT
CASSGGTEAFF
>TRBJ2-7|.|TRBV28|.
TGTGCCAGCAGTCAACAGGGAGTGGGGCAGTACTTC
CASSQQGVGQYF
>TRBJ1-1|TRBD1|TRBV10-3|.
TGTGCCACCATTCGGGACAGGGGAACGAACACTGAAGCTTTCTTT
CATIRDRGTNTEAFF
>TRBJ2-2|TRBD2|TRBV24-1|.
TGTGCCACCAGTGCCCTGGGGGGGGGCACCGGGGAGCTGTTTTTT
CATSALGGGTGELFF
>TRBJ1-1|.|TRBV5-5|once
TGTGCCAGCAGCCCGCTGGGCAGAGTGAACACTGAAGCTTTCTTT
CASSPLGRVNTEAFF
>TRBJ2-2|TRBD1|TRBV7-9|.
TGTGCCAGCAGAGAACCGGGACAGGGGAACGGGGAGCTGTTTTTT
CASREPGQGNGELFF
>TRBJ2-5|.|TRBV7-2|.
TGTGCCAGCAGCTTAGTCCGGGGAGAACCGCAAGAGACCCAGTACTTC
CASSLVRGEPQETQYF
>TRBJ1-1|TRBD1|TRBV7-8|.
TGTGCCAGCAGCGGGGGACAGGGTAGGAACACTGAAGCTTTCTTT
CASSGGQGRNTEAFF
>TRBJ1-1|.|TRBV9|.
TGTGCCAGCAGCGTAGGAGGAGCGAACACTGAAGCTTTCTTT
CASSVGGANTEAFF
>TRBJ2-1|TRBD2|TRBV5-4|.
TGTGCCAGCAGTTCCGGGACTAGCATCAATGAGCAGTTCTTC
CASSSGTSINEQFF
>TRBJ1-4|.|TRBV27|.
TGTGCCAGCAGGGACAGCTCCGCGAATAATGAAAAACTGTTTTTT
CASRDSSANNEKLFF
>TRBJ2-3|.|TRBV27|.
TGTGCCAGCAGTCCACCCGGCGCGGGTTATACGCAGTATTTT
CASSPPGAGYTQYF
>TRBJ1-4|TRBD1|TRBV7-2|.
TGTGCCAGCAGCTCCCAGGGGGGCAATGAAAAACTGTTTTTT
CASSSQGGNEKLFF